The 22 T cell receptor beta chains below all came from one sample that was sequenced in a study of PD-1 blockade in classical Hodgkin lymphoma. This sample's time point: newly diagnosed, previously untreated cHL patient sample. Starting with thawed PBMCs, CD4+ T cells were purified by magnetic negative selection. The protocol was immunoSEQ multiplex PCR, while the TCRdb copy is restricted to in-frame clones and leaves out a portion. The data contain roughly 30,000 clones, roughly 90% of them singletons. The sample was CD4+ T cells from blood. These TCRs come from a human donor with classical Hodgkin lymphoma.

V and J are TRBV6-1 and TRBJ2-7; the match to TRBD1 covers 7 bases. The germline CDR1 and CDR2 sequences are MNHNS and SASEGT. The length of the CDR3 is 16 residues. Losses at the gene ends were 2 bases for V and 12 bases for J; bases not matched to a gene: 19. The CDR3 region has the DNA TGTGCCAGCAGTGAAAACCCCGGGAAACAGGGGCCTTTTGGGTACTTC. Amino acid sequence: CASSENPGKQGPFGYF.

The chain employs TRBV11-2 and TRBJ1-5; D gene unclear. The germline V gene encodes CDR1 SGHAT and CDR2 FQNNGV. The CDR3 extends over 15 amino acids. V was clipped by 5 bases and J by 0 bases, with 11 bases between them. The CDR3 DNA sequence: TGTGCCAGCAGCGTTGAGGGTTTTAGCAATCAGCCCCAGCATTTT. Its protein product is CASSVEGFSNQPQHF.

This chain's CDR3 is CASSQAGGSGANVLTF. As DNA, the CDR3 is TGTGCCAGCAGTCAGGCCGGGGGCTCTGGGGCCAACGTCCTGACTTTC. This chain joins TRBV7-6 and TRBJ2-6, with a tentative D call TRBD2 (6 bases). Deletions cut 6 bases from V and 0 bases from J, with 12 bases between. From germline, CDR1 is SGHVS and CDR2 FNYEAQ. CDR3 length: 16 residues.

V usage is TRBV5-4 and J usage is TRBJ1-5; TRBD1 aligns across 7 bases. Per germline, CDR1 SGHNT and CDR2 YYREEE (reference sequence). V dropped 4 bases and J dropped 10; count of bases not matched to a gene: 14. There are 15 residues in the CDR3. The CDR3 DNA sequence: TGTGCCAGCAGCAGCCAGGACAGGCTATATGGCCCCCAGCATTTT. This codes for CASSSQDRLYGPQHF.

The rearrangement uses TRBV6-6 and TRBJ2-7, with a tentative D call TRBD2 (5 bases). The V end lost 4 bases, the J end lost 5 bases, and 6 bases lay between the germline ends. The CDR3 is 11 amino acids. Germline V gives CDR1 MNHNY, CDR2 SVGAGI (reference sequence). The CDR3 DNA reads as TGTGCCAGCAGTTCACTAGACGAGCAGTACTTC. Residues: CASSSLDEQYF.

The V gene is TRBV7-2, the J gene TRBJ2-7; 10 bases line up with TRBD1. Trimming at V came to 4 bases and at J to 6 bases, leaving 9 bases not matched to a gene. Germline lookup yields CDR1 SGHTA and CDR2 FQGNSA. The length of the CDR3 is 15 residues. CDR3 sequence reads: CASSSYGDRGGEQYF. CDR3 DNA: TGTGCCAGCAGCTCGTATGGGGACAGGGGAGGCGAGCAGTACTTC.

V and J are TRBV2 and TRBJ2-7; perhaps TRBD2 as D (6 bases). V was clipped by 6 bases and J by 4 bases, with 16 bases between them. Germline V gives CDR1 SNHLY, CDR2 FYNNEI. This CDR3 region has 14 residues. The CDR3 here is CASRKQAGGYEQYF. As DNA, the CDR3 is TGTGCCAGCAGGAAACAGGCCGGGGGTTACGAGCAGTACTTC.

The rearrangement links TRBV7-6 to TRBJ1-1; possible D gene TRBD1, 6 bases. The CDR3 contains 13 residues. Germline CDR1 SGHVS, CDR2 FNYEAQ. V lost 5 bases and J 1 base, leaving 8 bases between the germline ends. In DNA form, the CDR3 reads TGTGCCAGCAGCCCACAGGGGAACACTGAAGCTTTCTTT. Residues: CASSPQGNTEAFF.

This chain joins TRBV5-5 and TRBJ2-3; tentatively, D is TRBD2 (6 bases). CDR3 size: 19 residues. Per germline, CDR1 SGHKS and CDR2 YYEKEE (reference sequence). The V and J ends lost 1 base and 4 bases respectively, with 25 bases between them. In nucleotides, the CDR3 is TGTGCCAGCAGCTTGATTCGGGTTAGCGGAGGGAGAGGACCAGATACGCAGTATTTT. Translated: CASSLIRVSGGRGPDTQYF.

This clone was found once. The rearrangement links TRBV4-3 to TRBJ1-3; D gene ambiguous. The germline V gene encodes CDR1 LGHNA and CDR2 YSLEER. The CDR3 covers 16 residues. Between the trimmed V and J ends, which lost 1 base and 2 bases, there was a span of 12 bases. This CDR3 is CASSQGAGSPGNTIYF. Written as DNA, the CDR3 is TGCGCCAGCAGCCAAGGCGCTGGGAGTCCTGGAAACACCATATATTTT.

The chain joins TRBV27 to TRBJ1-5, with unresolved D. V lost 6 bases to trimming and J lost 6 bases, with 9 bases between them. The CDR3 totals 12 residues. In germline, CDR1 is MNHEY, CDR2 SMNVEV (reference sequence). The CDR3 DNA reads as TGTGCCAGCAGATCCGGCGGTCAGCCCCAGCATTTT. Its protein product is CASRSGGQPQHF.

V gene TRBV5-4 combines with J gene TRBJ2-5; TRBD2 agrees at 15 bases. J gave up 5 bases and V 4 bases, and 6 bases lay outside the gene matches. Germline CDR1 and CDR2: SGHNT and YYREEE (reference sequence). The CDR3 totals 16 residues. The CDR3 nucleotides read TGTGCCAGCAGCATAGGACTAGCGGGGGGGCAGGAGACCCAGTACTTC. This sequence encodes CASSIGLAGGQETQYF. The whole variable domain, remainder taken from reference TRBV5-4 and TRBJ2-5, is ETGVTQSPTHLIKTRGQQVTLRCSSQSGHNTVSWYQQALGQGPQFIFQYYREEENGRGNFPPRFSGLQFPNYSSELNVNALELDDSALYLCASSIGLAGGQETQYFGPGTRLLVL.

The chain is built from TRBV5-5 and TRBJ1-3; D is uncertain. CDR1 SGHKS and CDR2 YYEKEE come from the germline V gene (reference sequence). V was shortened by 5 bases and J by 0 bases, with 12 bases between the two germline ends. The CDR3 runs to 15 residues. CDR3 in DNA: TGTGCCAGCAGTTGGGATCTCAGCTCTGGAAACACCATATATTTT. Residues: CASSWDLSSGNTIYF.

The chain combines TRBV5-5 with TRBJ1-4, with 11 bases fitting TRBD1. The germline V gene encodes CDR1 SGHKS and CDR2 YYEKEE (reference sequence). Unmatched junction bases numbered 12, after V lost 1 base and J lost 7 bases. This CDR3 is 18 amino acids long. In nucleotides, the CDR3 is TGTGCCAGCAGCTTGCCGCGGACAGGGGGCGGCGGAGGTGAAAAACTGTTTTTT. It codes for CASSLPRTGGGGGEKLFF.

This clone was picked up one time. The chain uses TRBV28 and TRBJ2-7, with 9 bases matching TRBD2. The CDR3 spans 14 residues. Per germline, CDR1 MDHEN and CDR2 SYDVKM. The V gene end was trimmed by 8 bases and the J gene end by 0 bases; junction bases not matched to a gene: 5. CDR3 sequence: CASGLARASYEQYF. The CDR3 DNA reads TGTGCCAGCGGACTAGCGAGGGCCTCCTACGAGCAGTACTTC.

This clone was detected only a few times. The chain is built from TRBV6-5 and TRBJ1-2, with D unresolved. V lost 7 bases, J lost 0 bases, and 9 bases lay in between. The CDR3 runs to 13 residues. Per germline, CDR1 MNHEY and CDR2 SVGAGI. The CDR3 coding sequence is TGTGCCAGCACCAAAACAGCTAACTATGGCTACACCTTC. This gives the protein CASTKTANYGYTF.

The chain is built from TRBV9 and TRBJ2-7; D may correspond to TRBD1 or TRBD2 (5 bases each). The CDR3 has 14 amino acids. Looked up from germline, CDR1 is SGDLS and CDR2 is YYNGEE. With 3 bases removed from V and 0 bases from J, the gap between germline ends came to 10 bases. The CDR3 DNA follows: TGTGCCAGCAGCGCCGTCGGGGCCTCCTACGAGCAGTACTTC. Protein: CASSAVGASYEQYF.

J is TRBJ2-5 and V is TRBV18; TRBD2 agrees at 8 bases. The CDR3 is made up of 13 amino acids. The V segment lost 2 bases and the J segment 4 bases; nucleotides outside the gene matches: 0. Germline V gives CDR1 KGHSH, CDR2 LQKENI. The CDR3 here is CASSPTSGETQYF. The CDR3 DNA reads TGTGCCAGCTCACCAACTAGCGGAGAGACCCAGTACTTC.

V is TRBV29-1 and J is TRBJ1-3; D gene ambiguous. Looked up from germline, CDR1 is SQVTM and CDR2 is ANQGSEA. V was shortened by 7 bases and J by 6 bases, with 10 bases between the two germline ends. There are 11 residues in the CDR3. CDR3 nucleotide sequence: TGCAGCGGGCGCGATGCAAACACCATATATTTT. Encoded protein: CSGRDANTIYF.

The chain combines TRBV12-1 with TRBJ1-2; the table assigns TRBD1, which was not confirmed against the DNA. TRBV12-1 is labeled a pseudogene. This CDR3 is built from 15 residues. The CDR3 DNA follows: TGTGCCAGCAGCTGCAAAGGGGGCGGATGGTATGGCTACACCTTC. It codes for CASSCKGGGWYGYTF.

This clone was recorded once. The V gene is TRBV6-1, the J gene TRBJ2-1; D is unclear. Germline CDR1 MNHNS, CDR2 SASEGT. CDR3 length: 14 amino acids. V lost 7 bases, J lost 0 bases, and 10 bases lay in between. DNA for the CDR3: TGTGCCAGCATTCCACCGAGCTCCTACAATGAGCAGTTCTTC. Translated, it gives CASIPPSSYNEQFF.

The V call is TRBV29-1, the J call TRBJ1-2, with 9 bases aligning to TRBD1. Germline-derived CDR1 and CDR2 are SQVTM and ANQGSEA. The CDR3 covers 15 residues. Trimming at V came to 7 bases and at J to 8 bases, leaving 17 bases not matched to a gene. CDR3: CSGGQGEGFVRGYTF. In DNA form, the CDR3 reads TGCAGCGGGGGACAGGGTGAGGGGTTTGTGAGGGGCTACACCTTC.